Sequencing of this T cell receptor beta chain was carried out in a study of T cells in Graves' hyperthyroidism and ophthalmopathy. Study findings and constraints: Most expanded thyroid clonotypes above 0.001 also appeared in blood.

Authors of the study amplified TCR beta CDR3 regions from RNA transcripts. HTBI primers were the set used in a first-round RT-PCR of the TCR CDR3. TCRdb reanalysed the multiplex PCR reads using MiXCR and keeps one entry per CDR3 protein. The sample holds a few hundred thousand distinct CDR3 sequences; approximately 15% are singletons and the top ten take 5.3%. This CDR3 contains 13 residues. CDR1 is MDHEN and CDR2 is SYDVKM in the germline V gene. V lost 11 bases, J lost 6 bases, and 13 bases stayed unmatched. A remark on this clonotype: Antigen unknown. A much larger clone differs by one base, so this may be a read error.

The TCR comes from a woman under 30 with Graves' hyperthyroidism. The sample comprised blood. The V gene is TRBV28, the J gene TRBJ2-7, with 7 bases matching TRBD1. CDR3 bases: TGTGCCTGGCGCGAGACAGGGCGTGGCGAGCAGTACTTC. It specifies CAWRETGRGEQYF.